The next 8 T cell receptor beta chains were all read from a single sample in a study of blood T cells in healthy people across ages. Alongside a J-beta primer mix, a sample-barcoded 5' primer served in a second PCR lasting roughly 6 to 11 cycles. TCRdb analysed the 5' RACE reads with MiXCR anew, one entry per CDR3 protein. Of around 1,500,000 distinct CDR3 sequences in the sample, roughly 27% were seen once. Sequenced sample: blood. These receptors were collected from a woman in her 30s in good health.

For this clonotype: One end of the junction does not line up with germline, which may come from a read error. V and J are TRBV25-1 and TRBJ2-7, with D unclear. Germline CDR1 reads MGHDK; CDR2 reads SYGVNS. This CDR3 spans 14 amino acids. The CDR3 region is CAGSAYDTRDEQYF. The CDR3 DNA reads TGTGCCGGCAGTGCATACGACACACGCGACGAGCAGTACTTC.

The sample holds many counts of this clonotype. The rearrangement joins TRBV5-1 to TRBJ2-5, with 9 bases fitting TRBD2. V shed 2 bases and J 9 bases; nucleotides not matched to a gene: 14. Per the germline V gene, CDR1 is SGHRS and CDR2 is YFSETQ. CDR3 length: 16 residues. The CDR3 sequence is CASSFSSSGVQFAQYF. The CDR3 DNA sequence: TGCGCCAGCAGCTTCTCCTCTAGCGGGGTACAATTCGCCCAGTACTTC.

This clonotype was detected only once. The chain combines TRBV14 with TRBJ2-3; D remains unclear. This CDR3 contains 15 residues. Trimming removed 4 bases at V and 3 bases at J, with 14 bases between. Germline-derived CDR1 and CDR2 are SGHDN and FVKESK. CDR3 bases: TGTGCCAGCAGCCGCCCCCTAGGGCCAACAGATACGCAGTATTTT. This gives the protein CASSRPLGPTDTQYF.

This clonotype came up a few times. The chain joins TRBV6-2 or TRBV6-3 to TRBJ2-1; D remains unclear. Trimming pared 6 bases from V and 1 base from J, leaving 10 bases between. The CDR3 extends over 14 amino acids. From germline, CDR1 is MNHEY and CDR2 SVGEGT. In DNA, the CDR3 is TGTGCCAGCAGCCGCCTCCGGTCCTACAATGAGCAGTTCTTC. It codes for CASSRLRSYNEQFF.

V is TRBV2 and J is TRBJ1-2; 11 bases fit TRBD1. V gave up 2 bases and J gave up 8 bases; unmatched junction bases: 4. The CDR3 extends over 14 amino acids. Germline values: CDR1 SNHLY, CDR2 FYNNEI. CDR3 in amino acids: CASSELRTGGGYTF. CDR3 sequence (DNA): TGTGCCAGCAGTGAACTCCGGACAGGGGGCGGCTACACCTTC.

This clonotype was seen ten or more times. The chain joins TRBV6-5 to TRBJ2-5; no reliable D call. Trimming removed 8 bases at V and 5 bases at J, with 18 bases between. The CDR3 sequence is 14 residues long. The germline V gene encodes CDR1 MNHEY and CDR2 SVGAGI. CDR3 bases: TGTGCCAGCTCACAAGCAACCCCAGCGGAGACCCAGTACTTC. It specifies CASSQATPAETQYF.

Notes on this clonotype: An end of the junction differs from the germline gene, which may be a read error. This rearrangement joins TRBV30 to TRBJ2-3; 11 nucleotides align to TRBD1. Germline V CDR1 and CDR2: GTSNPN, SVGIG (reference sequence). This CDR3 region has 14 residues. The CDR3 nucleotides are TGTGCTTGGAGTGCGGGACAGGGGGCAGATACGCAGTATTTT. Its protein product is CAWSAGQGADTQYF.

The table lists this clonotype with a few counts. The chain uses TRBV28 and TRBJ1-5; no definite D call. The germline V gene encodes CDR1 MDHEN and CDR2 SYDVKM. The CDR3 is 14 amino acids. Trimming took off 3 bases at V and 3 bases at J, with 9 bases between the two ends. The chain's CDR3 is CASSLESNNQPQHF. The CDR3 DNA follows: TGTGCCAGCAGTTTGGAAAGCAACAATCAGCCCCAGCATTTT.